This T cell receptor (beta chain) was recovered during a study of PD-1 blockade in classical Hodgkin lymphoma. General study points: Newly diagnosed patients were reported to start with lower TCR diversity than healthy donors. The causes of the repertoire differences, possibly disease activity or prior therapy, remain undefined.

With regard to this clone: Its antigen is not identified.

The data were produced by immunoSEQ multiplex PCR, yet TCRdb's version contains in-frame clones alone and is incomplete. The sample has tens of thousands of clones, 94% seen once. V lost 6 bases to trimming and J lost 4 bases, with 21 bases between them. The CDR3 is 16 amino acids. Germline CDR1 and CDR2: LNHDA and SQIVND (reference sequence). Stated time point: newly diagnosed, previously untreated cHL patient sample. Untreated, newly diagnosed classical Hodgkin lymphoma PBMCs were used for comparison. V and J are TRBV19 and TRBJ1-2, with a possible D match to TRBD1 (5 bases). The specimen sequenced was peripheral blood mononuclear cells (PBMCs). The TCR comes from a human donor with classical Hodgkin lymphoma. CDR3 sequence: CASSTFGDGHGYGYTF. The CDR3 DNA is TGTGCCAGTAGCACATTTGGGGACGGTCATGGCTATGGCTACACCTTC.